This record looks at one T cell receptor (beta chain) sequence and its context. This CDR3 is built from 16 residues. The germline V gene has CDR1 SGHKS and CDR2 YYEKEE (reference sequence). Trimming removed 0 bases at V and 4 bases at J, with 15 bases between. TCRdb re-derived calls from the RT-PCR reads in MiXCR, one entry per CDR3 protein. The sample lists around 700,000 distinct CDR3 sequences, 14% seen once, with roughly 3.9% in the top ten. The sample consisted of memory CD4+ T cells from blood. The chain has TRBV5-5 and TRBJ2-3; D perhaps matches TRBD2 (6 bases). The receptor comes from a female donor in good health, serving as a healthy control. CDR3 DNA: TGTGCCAGCAGCTTGGGGAGGGATGTCGGGCCAGATACGCAGTATTTT. This gives the protein CASSLGRDVGPDTQYF.